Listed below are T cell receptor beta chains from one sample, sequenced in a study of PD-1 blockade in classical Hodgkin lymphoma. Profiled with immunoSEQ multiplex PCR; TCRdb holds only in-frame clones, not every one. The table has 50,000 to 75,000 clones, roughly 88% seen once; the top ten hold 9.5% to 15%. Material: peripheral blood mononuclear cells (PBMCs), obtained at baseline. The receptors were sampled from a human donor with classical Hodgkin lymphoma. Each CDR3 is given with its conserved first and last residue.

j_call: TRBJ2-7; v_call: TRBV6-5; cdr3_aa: CASSYGGTVEQYF
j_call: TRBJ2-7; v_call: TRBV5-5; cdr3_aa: CASSLEGAGWYEQYF
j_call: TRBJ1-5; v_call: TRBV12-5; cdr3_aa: CASGSLSQGDNQPQHF
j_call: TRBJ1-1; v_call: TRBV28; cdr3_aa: CASRDGNTEAFF
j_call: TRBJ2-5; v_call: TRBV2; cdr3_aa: CAYTPTGRAQETKYF
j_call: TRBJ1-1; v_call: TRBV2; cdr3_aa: CASKGQGITEAFF
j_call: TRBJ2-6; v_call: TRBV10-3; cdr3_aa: CAISREGANVLTF
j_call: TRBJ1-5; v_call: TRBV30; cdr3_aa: CAWSNRGLNQPQHF
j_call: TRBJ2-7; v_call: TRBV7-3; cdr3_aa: CASSLTAGDFYEQYF
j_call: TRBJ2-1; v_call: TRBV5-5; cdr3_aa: CASSLAAEQFF
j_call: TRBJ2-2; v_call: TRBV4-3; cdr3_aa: CASSQDDVGSTGELFF
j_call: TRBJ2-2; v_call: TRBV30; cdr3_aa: CAWSVSDRDTGELFF
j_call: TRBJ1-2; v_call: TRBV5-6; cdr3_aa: CASSYGQGSYYGYTF
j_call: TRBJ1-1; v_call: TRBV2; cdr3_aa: CASSPTGAQAFF
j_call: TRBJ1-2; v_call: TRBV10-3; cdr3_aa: CATSPNYGYTF
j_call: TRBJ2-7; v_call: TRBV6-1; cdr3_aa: CASRRAEASYEQYF
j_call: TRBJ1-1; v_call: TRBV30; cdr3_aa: CALNTEAFF
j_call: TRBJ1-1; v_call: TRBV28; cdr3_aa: CASSLLTITEAFF
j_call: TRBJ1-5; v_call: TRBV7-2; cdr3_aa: CASSFWGNNQPQHF
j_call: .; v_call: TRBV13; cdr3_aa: CASSPGLEVYEQYF
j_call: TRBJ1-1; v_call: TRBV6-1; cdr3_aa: CASRWSTEAFF
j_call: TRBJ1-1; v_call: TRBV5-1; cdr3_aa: CASSFGGNTEAFF
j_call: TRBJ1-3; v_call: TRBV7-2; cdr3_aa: CASSPDGSSGNTIYF
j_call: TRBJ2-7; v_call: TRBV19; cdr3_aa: CASSIISGQGEDEQYF
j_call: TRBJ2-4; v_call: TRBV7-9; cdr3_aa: CASSLGGLGGIAKNIQYF
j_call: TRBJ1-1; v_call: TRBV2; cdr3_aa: CASNVDTSRNTEAFF
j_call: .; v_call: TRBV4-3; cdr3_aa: CASSQEGTSGYEQYF
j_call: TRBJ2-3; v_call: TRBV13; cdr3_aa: CASSFSTSGGARDTQYF
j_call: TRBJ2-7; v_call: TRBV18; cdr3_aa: CASSPRQGSYEQYF
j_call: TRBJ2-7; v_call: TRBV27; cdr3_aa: CASSLRGTPEYF
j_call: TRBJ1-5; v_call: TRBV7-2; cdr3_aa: CASSFDRDPNQPQHF
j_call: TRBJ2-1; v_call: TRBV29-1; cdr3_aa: CSVVSGGPDYNEQFF
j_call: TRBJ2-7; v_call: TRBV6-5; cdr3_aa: CASSPSGGSHEQYF
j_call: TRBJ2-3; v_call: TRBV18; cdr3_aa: CASSPRDTGTDTQYF
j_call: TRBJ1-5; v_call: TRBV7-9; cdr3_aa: CASSLSQSNQPQHF
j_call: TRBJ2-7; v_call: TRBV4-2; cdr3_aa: CASSSIYEQYF
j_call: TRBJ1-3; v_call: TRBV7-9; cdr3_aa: CASSLGLIPGDTIYF
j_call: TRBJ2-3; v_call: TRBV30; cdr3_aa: CAWSDQRGATSF
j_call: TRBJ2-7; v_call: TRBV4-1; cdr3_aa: CASSQGLRGGQGTYEQYF
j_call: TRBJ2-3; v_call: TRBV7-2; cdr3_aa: CASSYWAADTQYF
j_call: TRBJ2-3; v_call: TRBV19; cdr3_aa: CASSSVGFPDTQYF
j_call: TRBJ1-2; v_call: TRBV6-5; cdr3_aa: CASSYWVTGPYGYTF
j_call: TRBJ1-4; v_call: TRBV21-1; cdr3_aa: CASSKGRRVYEKLFF
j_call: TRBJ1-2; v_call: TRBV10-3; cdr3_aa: CAISGGASRKGYGYTF
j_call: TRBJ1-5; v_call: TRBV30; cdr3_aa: CAWMGTGGNQPQHF
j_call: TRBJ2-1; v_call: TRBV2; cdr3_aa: CASGGNRGLKLGQFF
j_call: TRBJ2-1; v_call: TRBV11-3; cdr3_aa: CASSSYNERQFF
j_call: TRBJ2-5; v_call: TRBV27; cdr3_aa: CASSSFPVVRGSQETQYF
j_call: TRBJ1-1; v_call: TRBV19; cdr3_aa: CASSPGQGVTEAFF
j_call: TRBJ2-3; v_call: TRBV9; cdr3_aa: CASSSNVVIDTQYF
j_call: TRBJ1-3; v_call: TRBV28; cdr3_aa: CASSLDVGGEDGNTIYF
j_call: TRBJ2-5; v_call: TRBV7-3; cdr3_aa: CASSRGHGGETQYF
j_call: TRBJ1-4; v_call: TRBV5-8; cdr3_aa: CASSLGEVMEKLFF
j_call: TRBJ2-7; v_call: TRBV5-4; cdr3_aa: CASSPQGYEQYF
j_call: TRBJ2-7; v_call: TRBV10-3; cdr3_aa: CAISESIVATDSYEQYF
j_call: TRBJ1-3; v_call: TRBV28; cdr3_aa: CASHRAHSSIYF
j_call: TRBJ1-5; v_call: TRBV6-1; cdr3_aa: CASSEAKADHHANQPQHF
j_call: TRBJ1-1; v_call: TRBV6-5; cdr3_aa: CASGQGALNTEAFF
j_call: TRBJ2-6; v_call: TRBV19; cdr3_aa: CAAGGTPHGANVLTF
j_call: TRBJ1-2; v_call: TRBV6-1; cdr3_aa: CASSDWVRKGGGYTF